This entry lists 8 T cell receptor beta chains sequenced from one sample in a study of T cell repertoires in cytomegalovirus infection. TCRdb re-called the reads with MiXCR, one entry per CDR3 protein. This sample has around 280,000 distinct CDR3 sequences, with about 8.8% found just once. Material: PBMCs. These receptors all stem from a human donor in good health (CMV status not recorded). Some clones in this sample may be carry-over from other donors' samples.

This clonotype was counted ten times or more. The CDR3 DNA reads TGTGCCAGCAGTTCACAGGGAACTTGGGAGCTGTTTTTT. It translates to CASSSQGTWELFF. This rearrangement joins TRBV12-3 or TRBV12-4 to TRBJ2-2; possibly TRBD1 for D (6 bases). The CDR3 runs to 13 residues. V was clipped by 4 bases and J by 9 bases, with 12 bases between them.

This chain connects TRBV3-1 to TRBJ2-4; D gene unclear. V dropped 0 bases and J dropped 0 bases, with 6 bases sitting between them. This CDR3 has 15 amino acids. The V gene's germline CDR1 is LGHDT and CDR2 YNNKEL (reference sequence). CDR3 amino acids: CASSQERLAKNIQYF. The CDR3 DNA is TGTGCCAGCAGCCAAGAACGCCTAGCCAAAAACATTCAGTACTTC.

This clonotype appeared many times. The rearrangement uses TRBV10-3 and TRBJ2-1, with 7 bases lining up with TRBD2. V trimming: 6 bases; J trimming: 9 bases; junction bases outside the gene matches: 2. The CDR3 totals 11 residues. Germline V CDR1 and CDR2: ENHRY, SYGVKD. CDR3 loop: CAIRAGSEQFF. CDR3 in DNA: TGTGCCATCAGAGCGGGGTCTGAGCAGTTCTTC.

This clonotype occurred many times. The chain recombines TRBV7-2 with TRBJ2-5; 7 nucleotides agree with TRBD2. Germline V gene sequence: CDR1 SGHTA, CDR2 FQGNSA. V shed 5 bases and J 3 bases; nucleotides not matched to a gene: 6. The CDR3 has 14 residues. The CDR3 protein is CASSPSGTKETQYF. CDR3 nucleotides: TGTGCCAGCAGCCCAAGTGGGACTAAAGAGACCCAGTACTTC.

This clonotype was seen at least ten times. This chain connects TRBV29-1 to TRBJ2-3, with D perhaps TRBD2 (5 bases). CDR3 size: 14 residues. The germline gives CDR1 SQVTM, CDR2 ANQGSEA. V lost 6 bases and J 5 bases, leaving 18 bases between the germline ends. The CDR3 protein is CSVSTVSRGDTQYF. CDR3 bases: TGCAGCGTCTCGACGGTCTCCCGGGGAGATACGCAGTATTTT.

The chain carries TRBV5-6 and TRBJ1-1; 7 nucleotides line up with TRBD1. Unmatched junction bases numbered 9, after V lost 3 bases and J lost 7 bases. Germline CDR1 and CDR2: SGHDT and YYEEEE. CDR3 length: 14 amino acids. Here the CDR3 DNA reads TGTGCCAGCAGCTCGACCAGGGGGTTGGTTGAAGCTTTCTTT. Its translation is CASSSTRGLVEAFF.

There are many counts of this clonotype. V is TRBV19 and J is TRBJ1-1; no firm D call. The CDR3 is 14 amino acids. Trimming cost V 7 bases and J 10 bases, with 22 bases left between them. Germline assignment: CDR1 LNHDA and CDR2 SQIVND (reference sequence). DNA of the CDR3: TGTGCCAGTACCATCGGCGGGGAAGGGAAAAGAGCTTTCTTT. As protein: CASTIGGEGKRAFF.

This clonotype was counted between two and nine times. The chain links TRBV18 to TRBJ2-5; D gene unclear. The CDR3 runs to 13 residues. The germline V gene encodes CDR1 KGHSH and CDR2 LQKENI. The ends were cut back, 0 bases at V and 4 bases at J, with 6 bases in the middle. CDR3 in amino acids: CASSPPSRETQYF. The DNA for the CDR3 is TGTGCCAGCTCACCACCGTCCAGAGAGACCCAGTACTTC.